This T cell receptor beta chain was profiled in a study of blood T cell repertoires in COVID-19. Original processing methods: The authors estimated nucleated cell counts from reference gene primer amplification. Repertoires were generated with immunoSEQ multiplex PCR, while TCRdb's copy carries only in-frame clones and drops some. That table supplies the V and J calls and clone size; D and trimming were determined from the DNA. The sample consists of 120,000 or so clones, more than 70% of them appearing once. Germline loops: CDR1 SGHRS, CDR2 YFSETQ. The J segment lost 7 bases and the V segment lost 4 bases, leaving 10 bases of the junction unmatched. The CDR3 loop spans 16 amino acids.

This rearrangement joins TRBV5-1 to TRBJ2-1; 11 bases line up with TRBD2. The sample taken for sequencing was peripheral blood. This clonotype was sampled from a man between 65 and 79 years old with acute or convalescent COVID-19. CDR3 residues: CASSPRGPSGGNEQFF. The CDR3 DNA reads TGCGCCAGCAGCCCAAGGGGGCCTAGCGGGGGGAATGAGCAGTTCTTC.